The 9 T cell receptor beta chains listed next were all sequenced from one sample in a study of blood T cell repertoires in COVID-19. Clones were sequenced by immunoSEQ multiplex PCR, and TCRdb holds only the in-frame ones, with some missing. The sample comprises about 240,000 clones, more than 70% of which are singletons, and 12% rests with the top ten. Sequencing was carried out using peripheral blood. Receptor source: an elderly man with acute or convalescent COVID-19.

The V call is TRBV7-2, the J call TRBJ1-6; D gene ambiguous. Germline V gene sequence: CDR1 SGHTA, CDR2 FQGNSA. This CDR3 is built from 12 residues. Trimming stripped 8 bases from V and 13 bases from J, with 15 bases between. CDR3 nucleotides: TGTGCCAGCGCATACCCCGGGGTCCCCCTCCACTTT. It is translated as CASAYPGVPLHF.

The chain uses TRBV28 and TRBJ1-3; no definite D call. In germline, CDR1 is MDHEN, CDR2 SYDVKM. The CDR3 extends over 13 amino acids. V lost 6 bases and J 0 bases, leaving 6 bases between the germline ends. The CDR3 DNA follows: TGTGCCAGCAGGAAGAGCTCTGGAAACACCATATATTTT. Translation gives CASRKSSGNTIYF.

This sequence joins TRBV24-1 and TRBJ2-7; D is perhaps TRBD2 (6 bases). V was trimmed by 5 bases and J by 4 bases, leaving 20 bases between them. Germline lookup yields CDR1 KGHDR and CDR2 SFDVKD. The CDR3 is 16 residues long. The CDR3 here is CATSVPCQSGSYEQYF. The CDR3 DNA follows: TGTGCCACCAGTGTCCCCTGCCAGAGCGGGTCATACGAGCAGTACTTC.

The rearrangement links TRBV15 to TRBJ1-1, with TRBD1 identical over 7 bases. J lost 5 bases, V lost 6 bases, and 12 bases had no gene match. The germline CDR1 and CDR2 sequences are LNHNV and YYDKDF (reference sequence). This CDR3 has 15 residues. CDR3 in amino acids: CATSGGRGLWTEAFF. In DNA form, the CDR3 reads TGTGCCACCAGTGGGGGTAGGGGGCTTTGGACTGAAGCTTTCTTT.

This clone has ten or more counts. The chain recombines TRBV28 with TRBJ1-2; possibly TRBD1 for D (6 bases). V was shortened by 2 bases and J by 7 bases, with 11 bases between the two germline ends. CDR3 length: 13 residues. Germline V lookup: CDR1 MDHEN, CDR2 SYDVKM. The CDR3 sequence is CASSLGGAGGYTF. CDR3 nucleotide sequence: TGTGCCAGCAGTTTAGGGGGGGCTGGTGGCTACACCTTC.

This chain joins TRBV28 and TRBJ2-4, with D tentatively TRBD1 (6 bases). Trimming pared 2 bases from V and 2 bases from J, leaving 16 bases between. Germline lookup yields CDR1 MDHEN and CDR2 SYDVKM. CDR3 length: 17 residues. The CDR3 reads CASSLDTGYGSKNIQYF. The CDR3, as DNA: TGTGCCAGCAGTTTAGACACAGGGTATGGTTCCAAAAACATTCAGTACTTC.

CDR3 residues: CASSPEAWSNTGELFF. The CDR3 bases are TGTGCCAGCAGCCCCGAAGCTTGGTCGAACACCGGGGAGCTGTTTTTT. The chain links TRBV3-1 (or the pseudogene TRBV3-2) to TRBJ2-2, with no clear D. Germline V gene sequence: CDR1 LGHDT, CDR2 YNNKEL (reference sequence). V dropped 4 bases and J dropped 0 bases, with 12 bases sitting between them. The CDR3 runs 16 residues.

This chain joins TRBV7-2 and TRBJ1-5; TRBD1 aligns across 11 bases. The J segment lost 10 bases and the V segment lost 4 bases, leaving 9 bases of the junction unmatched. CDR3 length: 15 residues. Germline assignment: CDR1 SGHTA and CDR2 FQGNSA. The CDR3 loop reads CASSSGQGGTDPQHF. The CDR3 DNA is TGTGCCAGCAGCTCGGGACAGGGGGGGACGGATCCCCAGCATTTT.

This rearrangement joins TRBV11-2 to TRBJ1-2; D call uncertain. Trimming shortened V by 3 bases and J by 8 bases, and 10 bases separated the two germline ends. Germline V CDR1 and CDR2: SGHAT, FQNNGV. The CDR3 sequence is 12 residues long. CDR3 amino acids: CASSFPRYGYTF. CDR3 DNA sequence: TGTGCCAGCAGCTTCCCACGGTACGGCTACACCTTC.